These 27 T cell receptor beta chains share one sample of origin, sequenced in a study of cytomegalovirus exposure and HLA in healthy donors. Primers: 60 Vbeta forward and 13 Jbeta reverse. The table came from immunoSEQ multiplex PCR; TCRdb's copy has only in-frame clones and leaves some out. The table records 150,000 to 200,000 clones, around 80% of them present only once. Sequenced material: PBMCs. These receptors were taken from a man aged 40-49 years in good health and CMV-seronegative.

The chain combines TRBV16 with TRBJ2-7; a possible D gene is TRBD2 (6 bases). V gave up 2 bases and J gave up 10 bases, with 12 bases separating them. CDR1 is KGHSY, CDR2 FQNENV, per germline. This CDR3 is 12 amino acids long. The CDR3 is CASSQAVAVQYF. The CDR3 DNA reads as TGTGCCAGCAGCCAAGCCGTAGCGGTACAGTACTTC.

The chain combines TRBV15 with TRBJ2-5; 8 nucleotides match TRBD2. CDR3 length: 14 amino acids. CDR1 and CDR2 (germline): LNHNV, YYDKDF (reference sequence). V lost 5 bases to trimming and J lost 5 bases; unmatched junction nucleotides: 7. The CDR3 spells CATSSGTSSETQYF. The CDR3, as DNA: TGTGCCACCAGCTCAGGGACTAGTTCGGAGACCCAGTACTTC.

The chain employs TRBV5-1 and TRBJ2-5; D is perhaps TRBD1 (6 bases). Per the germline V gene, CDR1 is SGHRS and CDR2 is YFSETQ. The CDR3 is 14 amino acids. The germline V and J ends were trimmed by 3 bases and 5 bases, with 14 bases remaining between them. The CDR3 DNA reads TGCGCCAGCAGCTCAACAGGACAGAGGGAGACCCAGTACTTC. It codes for CASSSTGQRETQYF.

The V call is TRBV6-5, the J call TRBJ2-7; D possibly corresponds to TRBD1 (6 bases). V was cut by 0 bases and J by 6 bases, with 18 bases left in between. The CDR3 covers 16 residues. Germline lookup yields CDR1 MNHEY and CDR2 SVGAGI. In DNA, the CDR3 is TGTGCCAGCAGTTACTCGATATCGGCAGGGGCGGGCGAGCAGTACTTC. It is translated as CASSYSISAGAGEQYF.

The CDR3 here is CARSLEQSSYEQYF. The CDR3 bases are TGTGCCAGAAGCTTGGAACAAAGCTCCTACGAGCAGTACTTC. The chain carries TRBV5-3 and TRBJ2-7, with no clear D. TRBV5-3 carries the ORF label, with uncertain function. V was shortened by 0 bases and J by 0 bases, with 7 bases between the two germline ends. The CDR3 has 14 amino acids.

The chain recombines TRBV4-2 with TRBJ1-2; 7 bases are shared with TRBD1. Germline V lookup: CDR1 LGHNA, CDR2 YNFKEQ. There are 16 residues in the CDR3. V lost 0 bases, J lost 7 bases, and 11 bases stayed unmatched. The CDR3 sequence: CASSQDVPGGVGGYTF. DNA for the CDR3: TGTGCCAGCAGCCAAGATGTACCAGGGGGTGTCGGTGGCTACACCTTC.

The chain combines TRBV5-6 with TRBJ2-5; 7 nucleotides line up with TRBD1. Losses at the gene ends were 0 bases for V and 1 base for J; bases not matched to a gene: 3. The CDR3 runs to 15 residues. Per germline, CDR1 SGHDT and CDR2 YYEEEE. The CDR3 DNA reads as TGTGCCAGCAGCTTGGGGGACAGATTCCAAGAGACCCAGTACTTC. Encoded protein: CASSLGDRFQETQYF.

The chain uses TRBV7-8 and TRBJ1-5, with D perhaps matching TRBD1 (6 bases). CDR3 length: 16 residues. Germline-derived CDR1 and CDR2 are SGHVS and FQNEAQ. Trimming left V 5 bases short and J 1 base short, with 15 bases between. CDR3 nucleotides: TGTGCCAGCAGCCCTTCAGGGACAAGGAGCAATCAGCCCCAGCATTTT. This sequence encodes CASSPSGTRSNQPQHF.

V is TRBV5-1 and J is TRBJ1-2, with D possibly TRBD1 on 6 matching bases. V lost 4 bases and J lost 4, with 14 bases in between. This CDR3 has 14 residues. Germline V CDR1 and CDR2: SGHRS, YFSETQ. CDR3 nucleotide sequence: TGCGCCAGCAGCCTGGAACAGGGTGGCTATGGCTACACCTTC. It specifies CASSLEQGGYGYTF.

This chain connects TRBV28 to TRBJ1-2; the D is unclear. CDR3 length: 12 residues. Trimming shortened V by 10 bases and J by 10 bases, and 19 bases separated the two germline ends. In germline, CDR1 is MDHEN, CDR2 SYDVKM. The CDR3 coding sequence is TGTGCCATTTCGGACTTACGAACCCTCTACACCTTC. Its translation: CAISDLRTLYTF.

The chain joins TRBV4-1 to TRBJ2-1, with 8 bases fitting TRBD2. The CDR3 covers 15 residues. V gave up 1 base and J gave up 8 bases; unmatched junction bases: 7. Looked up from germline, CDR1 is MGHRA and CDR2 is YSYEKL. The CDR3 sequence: CASSQAAAGGDEQFF. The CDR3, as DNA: TGCGCCAGCAGCCAAGCGGCGGCGGGAGGCGATGAGCAGTTCTTC.

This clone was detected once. CDR3 coding DNA: TGTGCCAGCAGCGTAGCCCCCGGGACAGCCGGGCAGTACTTC. Protein sequence: CASSVAPGTAGQYF. The chain recombines TRBV9 with TRBJ2-7, with TRBD1 matching over 7 bases. Germline trimming cut 0 bases from V and 9 bases from J; bases unmatched to any gene: 9. The CDR3 extends over 14 amino acids. Germline CDR1 SGDLS, CDR2 YYNGEE.

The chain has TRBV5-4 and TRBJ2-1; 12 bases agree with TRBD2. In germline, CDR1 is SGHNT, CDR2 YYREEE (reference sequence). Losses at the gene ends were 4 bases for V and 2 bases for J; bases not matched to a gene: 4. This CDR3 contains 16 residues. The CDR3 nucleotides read TGTGCCAGCAGCACTAGACTAGCGGGAGCCTACAATGAGCAGTTCTTC. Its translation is CASSTRLAGAYNEQFF.

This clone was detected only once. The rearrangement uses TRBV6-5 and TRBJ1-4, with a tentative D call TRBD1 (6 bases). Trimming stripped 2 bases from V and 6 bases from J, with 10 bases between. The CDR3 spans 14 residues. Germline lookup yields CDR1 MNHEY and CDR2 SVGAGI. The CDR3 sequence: CASSYAPGDEKLFF. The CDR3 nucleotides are TGTGCCAGCAGTTACGCCCCAGGGGATGAAAAACTGTTTTTT.

The CDR3 DNA sequence: TGTGCCAGCAGACAAGGCCTCGGCGTAGCGGGAGCTTCCCAGGAGCAGTTCTTC. It is translated as CASRQGLGVAGASQEQFF. The chain is built from TRBV2 and TRBJ2-1, with 9 bases aligning to TRBD2. Germline trimming cut 6 bases from V and 10 bases from J; bases unmatched to any gene: 22. CDR1 SNHLY and CDR2 FYNNEI come from the germline V gene. CDR3 length: 18 amino acids. The variable domain in full, completed from reference TRBV2 and TRBJ2-1, reads EPEVTQTPSHQVTQMGQEVILRCVPISNHLYFYWYRQILGQKVEFLVSFYNNEISEKSEIFDDQFSVERPDGSNFTLKIRSTKLEDSAMYFCASRQGLGVAGASQEQFFGPGTRLTVL.

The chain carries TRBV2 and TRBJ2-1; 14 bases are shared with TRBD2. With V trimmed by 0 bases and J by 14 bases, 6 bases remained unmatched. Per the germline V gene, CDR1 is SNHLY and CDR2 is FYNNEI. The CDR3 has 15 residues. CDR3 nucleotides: TGTGCCAGCAGTGAAGCGGGACTAGCGGGAGTTCGTAAGTTCTTC. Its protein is CASSEAGLAGVRKFF.

CDR3 amino acids: CASKKGDRDQPQHF. CDR3 sequence (DNA): TGTGCCAGCAAAAAGGGGGACAGGGATCAGCCCCAGCATTTT. The V gene is TRBV6-1, the J gene TRBJ1-5; TRBD1 agrees at 9 bases. Looked up from germline, CDR1 is MNHNS and CDR2 is SASEGT. V was clipped by 7 bases and J by 5 bases; unmatched bases: 6. The CDR3 has 14 residues.

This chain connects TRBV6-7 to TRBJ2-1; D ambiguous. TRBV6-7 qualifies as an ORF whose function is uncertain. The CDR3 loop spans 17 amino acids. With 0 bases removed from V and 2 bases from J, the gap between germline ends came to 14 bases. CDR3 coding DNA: TGTGCCAGCAGTTACTCGAGTAGCCCAATAACCTACAATGAGCAGTTCTTC. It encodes CASSYSSSPITYNEQFF.

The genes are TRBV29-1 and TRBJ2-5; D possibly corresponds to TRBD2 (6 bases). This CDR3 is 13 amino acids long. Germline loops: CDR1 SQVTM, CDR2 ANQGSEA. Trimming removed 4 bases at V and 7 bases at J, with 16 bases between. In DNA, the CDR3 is TGCAGCGTTGTGCGGGGCCCAGGAGGGACCCAGTACTTC. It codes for CSVVRGPGGTQYF. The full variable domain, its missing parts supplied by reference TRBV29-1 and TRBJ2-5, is SAVISQKPSRDICQRGTSLTIQCQVDSQVTMMFWYRQQPGQSLTLIATANQGSEATYESGFVIDKFPISRPNLTFSTLTVSNMSPEDSSIYLCSVVRGPGGTQYFGPGTRLLVL.

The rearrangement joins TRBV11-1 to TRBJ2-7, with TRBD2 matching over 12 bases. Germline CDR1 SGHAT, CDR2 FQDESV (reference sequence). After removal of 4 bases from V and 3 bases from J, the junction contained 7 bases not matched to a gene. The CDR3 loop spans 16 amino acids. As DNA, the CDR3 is TGTGCCAGCAGCTCCGTCACTAGCGGGAGGTACTACGAGCAGTACTTC. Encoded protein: CASSSVTSGRYYEQYF.

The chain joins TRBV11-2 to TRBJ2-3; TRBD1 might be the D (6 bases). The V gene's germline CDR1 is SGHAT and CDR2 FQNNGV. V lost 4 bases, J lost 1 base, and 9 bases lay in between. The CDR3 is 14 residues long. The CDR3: CASSYRQGTDTQYF. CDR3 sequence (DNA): TGTGCCAGCAGCTACCGACAGGGCACAGATACGCAGTATTTT.

The CDR3 protein is CASSPDRANSGNTIYF. As DNA, the CDR3 is TGCGCCAGCAGTCCAGACAGGGCAAATTCTGGAAACACCATATATTTT. This sequence joins TRBV5-1 and TRBJ1-3; 7 nucleotides align to TRBD1. V trimming: 5 bases; J trimming: 1 base; junction bases outside the gene matches: 9. The CDR3 spans 16 residues. Looked up from germline, CDR1 is SGHRS and CDR2 is YFSETQ.

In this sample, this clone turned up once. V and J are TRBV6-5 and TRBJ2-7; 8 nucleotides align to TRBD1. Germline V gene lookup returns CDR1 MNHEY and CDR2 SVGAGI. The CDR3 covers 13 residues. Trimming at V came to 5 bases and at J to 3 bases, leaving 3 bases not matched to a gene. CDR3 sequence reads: CASSLGTGYEQYF. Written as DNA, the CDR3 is TGTGCCAGCAGTCTGGGGACAGGCTACGAGCAGTACTTC.

The CDR3 DNA reads as TGTGCCAGCAGCTTAGTTTTGAGAGATACGCAGTATTTT. Amino acids: CASSLVLRDTQYF. This chain uses TRBV11-2 with TRBJ2-3; D not resolved. The CDR3 is 13 residues long. The germline V gene has CDR1 SGHAT and CDR2 FQNNGV. V was shortened by 1 base and J by 5 bases, with 7 bases between the two germline ends.

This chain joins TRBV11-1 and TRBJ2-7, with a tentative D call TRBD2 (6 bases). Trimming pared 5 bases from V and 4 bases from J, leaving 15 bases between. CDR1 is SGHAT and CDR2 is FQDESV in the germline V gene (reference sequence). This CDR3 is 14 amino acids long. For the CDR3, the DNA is TGTGCCAGCAGCAGAGGCGGGACTCTGTACGAGCAGTACTTC. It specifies CASSRGGTLYEQYF.

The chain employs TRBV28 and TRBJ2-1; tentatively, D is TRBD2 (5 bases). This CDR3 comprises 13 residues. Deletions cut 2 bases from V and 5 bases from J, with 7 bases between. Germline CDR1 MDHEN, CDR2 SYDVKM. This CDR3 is CASSLVANNEQFF. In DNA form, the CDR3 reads TGTGCCAGCAGTTTAGTAGCGAACAATGAGCAGTTCTTC.

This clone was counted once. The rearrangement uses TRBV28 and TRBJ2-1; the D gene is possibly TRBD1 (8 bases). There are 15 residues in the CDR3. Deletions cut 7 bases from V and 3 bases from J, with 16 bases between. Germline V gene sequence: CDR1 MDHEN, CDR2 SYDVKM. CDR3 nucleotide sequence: TGTGCCAGCAAAAGGGGGGGACAGGACTACAATGAGCAGTTCTTC. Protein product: CASKRGGQDYNEQFF.